The 17 T cell receptor beta chains below come from one sample, sequenced in a study of cytomegalovirus exposure and HLA in healthy donors. Use of 60 Vbeta and 13 Jbeta primers characterized the PCR. TCRdb's table, derived via immunoSEQ multiplex PCR, lists solely in-frame clones and lacks some. The sample consists of about 90,000 clones, 78% of them appearing once. What was sequenced was PBMCs. Receptors originate from a woman aged 40 to 55 in good health and CMV-seropositive.

This clone was counted between two and nine times. The chain uses TRBV6-6 and TRBJ2-7, with D possibly being TRBD2 (6 bases). CDR3 length equals 11 residues. The germline gives CDR1 MNHNY, CDR2 SVGAGI (reference sequence). CDR3 in DNA: TGTGGGTCTAGCGCATCCTACGAGCAGTACTTC. Translated: CGSSASYEQYF.

V is TRBV29-1 and J is TRBJ2-3; 9 nucleotides line up with TRBD2. Trimming cost V 0 bases and J 4 bases; bases outside gene matches: 8. Germline-derived CDR1 and CDR2 are SQVTM and ANQGSEA. The CDR3 has 16 residues. CDR3 loop: CSVEDGLAGWADTQYF. CDR3 sequence (DNA): TGCAGCGTTGAAGATGGGCTAGCGGGATGGGCAGATACGCAGTATTTT.

This clone appeared once. This rearrangement joins TRBV5-4 to TRBJ1-1, with D uncertain. The CDR3 is made up of 15 amino acids. Per the germline V gene, CDR1 is SGHNT and CDR2 is YYREEE (reference sequence). The V and J ends lost 0 bases and 1 base respectively, with 10 bases between them. The CDR3 DNA reads as TGTGCCAGCAGCTTGGGGGAGACAAGGAACACTGAAGCTTTCTTT. Its translation is CASSLGETRNTEAFF.

A note on this clone: Compared with germline, one end of the junction differs, possibly owing to a read error. This chain links TRBV7-9 with TRBJ2-7; 11 bases are a match to TRBD2. The CDR3 totals 15 residues. In germline, CDR1 is SEHNR, CDR2 FQNEAQ (reference sequence). The CDR3 DNA reads TGTTCCAGCAGCTCACTAGCGGGAGTACCCTACGAGCAGTACTTC. Translated: CSSSSLAGVPYEQYF.

The chain has TRBV7-8 and TRBJ2-7, with a possible D match to TRBD2 (5 bases). Trimming took 4 bases from V and 7 from J, leaving 14 bases between them. There are 13 residues in the CDR3. CDR1 is SGHVS, CDR2 FQNEAQ, per germline. For the CDR3, the DNA is TGTGCCAGCAGCTGGGTTGAGGGCTGGGAGCAGTACTTC. Translation: CASSWVEGWEQYF.

Worth noting for this clone: This sample also contains other DNA sequences that code for the same CDR3. This chain links TRBV6-5 with TRBJ1-1; TRBD1 might be the D (6 bases). Trimming cost V 4 bases and J 6 bases, with 9 bases left between them. The CDR3 loop spans 12 amino acids. Germline V gives CDR1 MNHEY, CDR2 SVGAGI. The CDR3 DNA reads as TGTGCCAGCAGTTCAACAGGGTCTGAAGCTTTCTTT. It encodes CASSSTGSEAFF.

This chain uses TRBV28 with TRBJ1-2; D perhaps matches TRBD1 (6 bases). The CDR3 runs 13 residues. Germline-derived CDR1 and CDR2 are MDHEN and SYDVKM. V was cut by 2 bases and J by 4 bases, with 8 bases left in between. CDR3 nucleotides: TGTGCCAGCAGTTTAGAGGACAGCTATGGCTACACCTTC. Residues: CASSLEDSYGYTF.

This chain joins TRBV5-5 and TRBJ2-7; D is unresolved. The CDR3 length is 14 residues. CDR1 is SGHKS, CDR2 YYEKEE, per germline (reference sequence). V shed 6 bases and J shed 3 bases, with 16 bases lying between them. In nucleotides, the CDR3 is TGTGCCAGCACCGCCTGGTCGACTGTCTACGAGCAGTACTTC. Translated, it gives CASTAWSTVYEQYF.

This chain connects TRBV7-9 to TRBJ2-1; possible D gene TRBD2, 5 bases. With 4 bases removed from V and 6 bases from J, the gap between germline ends came to 7 bases. Germline values: CDR1 SEHNR, CDR2 FQNEAQ (reference sequence). The CDR3 totals 12 residues. CDR3 region: CASSSGGNEQFF. For the CDR3, the DNA is TGTGCCAGCAGCTCTGGAGGCAATGAGCAGTTCTTC.

The CDR3, as DNA: TGTGCCACCAGCAGAGGGACAGGGACGGACCGCACAGATACGCAGTATTTT. The encoded protein is CATSRGTGTDRTDTQYF. The genes are TRBV15 and TRBJ2-3, with TRBD1 matching over 8 bases. Germline trimming cut 1 base from V and 1 base from J; bases unmatched to any gene: 7. Germline CDR1 and CDR2: LNHNV and YYDKDF (reference sequence). CDR3 size: 17 residues.

The chain recombines TRBV11-2 with TRBJ2-1, with D hard to call. V lost 4 bases and J lost 10, with 11 bases in between. This CDR3 has 12 amino acids. Germline loops: CDR1 SGHAT, CDR2 FQNNGV. The CDR3 sequence: CASSSEGVEQFF. Written as DNA, the CDR3 is TGTGCCAGCAGCTCTGAAGGAGTAGAGCAGTTCTTC.

The rearrangement uses TRBV28 and TRBJ1-2; D may be TRBD1 (5 bases). This CDR3 has 11 amino acids. V was trimmed by 2 bases and J by 10 bases, leaving 8 bases between them. Germline-derived CDR1 and CDR2 are MDHEN and SYDVKM. CDR3 residues: CASSLRDYYTF. The CDR3 DNA follows: TGTGCCAGCAGTTTAAGGGACTACTACACCTTC.

This clone was found once. The rearrangement links TRBV6-5 to TRBJ2-5, with D perhaps TRBD2 (7 bases). Near its end, the DNA agrees better with TRBJ2-7, so the J call may be wrong. Germline CDR1 reads MNHEY; CDR2 reads SVGAGI. The length of the CDR3 is 16 residues. The CDR3 is CASSLSRGGGTYEQYF. The CDR3, as DNA: TGTGCCAGCAGTTTGTCCAGAGGGGGGGGCACCTACGAGCAGTACTTC.

This clone was found a few times. The chain employs TRBV28 and TRBJ1-1; 7 nucleotides align to TRBD1. The CDR3 covers 13 residues. Germline V gives CDR1 MDHEN, CDR2 SYDVKM. The V and J ends lost 7 bases and 8 bases, in that order; junction bases with no gene match: 10. The CDR3 spells CASTLFGQAEAFF. DNA of the CDR3: TGTGCCAGCACCCTATTCGGACAGGCCGAAGCTTTCTTT.

The J gene is TRBJ2-3, the V gene TRBV6-5; no firm D call. V lost 0 bases and J 0 bases, leaving 7 bases between the germline ends. There are 15 residues in the CDR3. Germline V CDR1 and CDR2: MNHEY, SVGAGI. The CDR3 DNA follows: TGTGCCAGCAGTTACTCGGTACTCAGCACAGATACGCAGTATTTT. As protein: CASSYSVLSTDTQYF.

V gene TRBV7-2 combines with J gene TRBJ2-1; a weak D match, TRBD1 (6 bases). Germline CDR1 SGHTA, CDR2 FQGNSA. V lost 5 bases and J lost 9, with 20 bases in between. The CDR3 has 15 residues. The chain's CDR3 is CASSPQWQGMSEQFF. CDR3 nucleotides: TGTGCCAGCAGCCCCCAGTGGCAGGGGATGAGTGAGCAGTTCTTC.

This chain connects TRBV6-1 to TRBJ2-3; weak D call: TRBD1 (5 bases). The CDR3 has 13 amino acids. Germline V gives CDR1 MNHNS, CDR2 SASEGT. With 0 bases removed from V and 7 bases from J, the gap between germline ends came to 8 bases. The CDR3 loop is CASSEADSYTQYF. CDR3 DNA sequence: TGTGCCAGCAGTGAAGCCGACAGTTATACGCAGTATTTT.